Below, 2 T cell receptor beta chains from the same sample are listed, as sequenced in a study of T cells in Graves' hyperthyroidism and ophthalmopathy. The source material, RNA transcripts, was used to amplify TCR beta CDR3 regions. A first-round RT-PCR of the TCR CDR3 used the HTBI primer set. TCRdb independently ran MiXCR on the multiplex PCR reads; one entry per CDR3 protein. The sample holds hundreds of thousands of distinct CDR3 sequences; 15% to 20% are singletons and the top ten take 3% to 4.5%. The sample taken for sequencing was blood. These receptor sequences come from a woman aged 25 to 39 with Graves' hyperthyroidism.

The chain's CDR3 is CATSSSWRRRDGPYEQYF. The DNA of the CDR3 is TGTGCCACCAGCAGTTCTTGGCGCAGGCGGGACGGACCCTACGAGCAGTACTTC. This chain joins TRBV15 and TRBJ2-7; D is possibly TRBD2 (6 bases). This CDR3 spans 18 amino acids. Trimming removed 3 bases at V and 2 bases at J, with 23 bases between. Germline loops: CDR1 LNHNV, CDR2 YYDKDF (reference sequence).

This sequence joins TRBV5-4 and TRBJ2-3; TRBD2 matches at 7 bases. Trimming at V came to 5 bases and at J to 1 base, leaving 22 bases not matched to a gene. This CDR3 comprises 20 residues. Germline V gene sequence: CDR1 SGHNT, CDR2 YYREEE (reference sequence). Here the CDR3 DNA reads TGTGCCAGCAGGATCCTCGGCCAGTCGTTGTGGGAGGGTGGCACAGATACGCAGTATTTT. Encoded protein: CASRILGQSLWEGGTDTQYF.